Each of the 28 T cell receptor beta chains below was sequenced from the same sample in a study of blood T cell repertoires in COVID-19. The table came from immunoSEQ multiplex PCR; TCRdb's copy has only in-frame clones and leaves some out. Among 200,000 to 250,000 clones, roughly nine tenths were seen once, and the ten largest hold around 0.85%. The source material was peripheral blood. All receptors come from a man in his 60s with COVID-19, enrolled during active disease.

The rearrangement uses TRBV4-2 and TRBJ2-4, with 14 bases lining up with TRBD2. This CDR3 region has 15 residues. Germline V gives CDR1 LGHNA, CDR2 YNFKEQ. J was trimmed by 8 bases and V by 0 bases; bases with no gene match: 0. CDR3 bases: TGTGCCAGCAGCCAAGAGACTAGCGGGGGGGACATTCAGTACTTC. Amino acid sequence: CASSQETSGGDIQYF.

The chain couples TRBV13 to TRBJ2-2; 7 bases line up with TRBD2. Per germline, CDR1 PRHDT and CDR2 FYEKMQ (reference sequence). J lost 1 base, V lost 5 bases, and 7 bases had no gene match. CDR3 length: 16 residues. CDR3: CASSRRTGGNTGELFF. CDR3 nucleotide sequence: TGTGCCAGCAGCAGACGTACGGGGGGGAACACCGGGGAGCTGTTTTTT.

This clone was observed once. In DNA form, the CDR3 reads TGTGCCAGCAGCCACCAGGGTTCTGGGAGGCGGGAGCAGTTCTTC. This sequence encodes CASSHQGSGRREQFF. The gene calls are TRBV28 and TRBJ2-1, with D perhaps matching TRBD2 (6 bases). The CDR3 covers 15 residues. Trimming left V 6 bases short and J 10 bases short, with 22 bases between. CDR1 and CDR2 from the germline V gene are MDHEN and SYDVKM. The variable domain in full, completed from reference TRBV28 and TRBJ2-1, reads DVKVTQSSRYLVKRTGEKVFLECVQDMDHENMFWYRQDPGLGLRLIYFSYDVKMKEKGDIPEGYSVSREKKERFSLILESASTNQTSMYLCASSHQGSGRREQFFGPGTRLTVL.

A note on this clone: Relative to the germline gene, one junction end is altered; a read error may explain this. V and J are TRBV7-7 and TRBJ2-2; no clear D gene. The V gene's germline CDR1 is SSHAT and CDR2 FNYEAQ (reference sequence). This CDR3 has 16 residues. The CDR3 loop reads CASSLGPNPNTGELFF. CDR3 nucleotides: TGTGCTAGCAGCTTAGGGCCCAACCCGAACACCGGGGAGCTGTTTTTT.

V usage is TRBV5-6 and J usage is TRBJ2-7; TRBD2 matches at 14 bases. With 4 bases clipped from V and 9 bases from J, the junction kept 9 bases outside the gene matches. CDR1 and CDR2 (germline): SGHDT, YYEEEE. The CDR3 runs 15 residues. CDR3 residues: CASSRGLAGAVWQYF. CDR3 coding DNA: TGTGCCAGCAGCAGGGGACTAGCGGGAGCGGTTTGGCAGTACTTC. Full variable domain (remainder filled in from reference TRBV5-6 and TRBJ2-7): DAGVTQSPTHLIKTRGQQVTLRCSPKSGHDTVSWYQQALGQGPQFIFQYYEEEERQRGNFPDRFSGHQFPNYSSELNVNALLLGDSALYLCASSRGLAGAVWQYFGPGTRLTVT.

This chain connects TRBV2 to TRBJ2-7; 7 bases are shared with TRBD2. This CDR3 has 15 residues. From germline, CDR1 is SNHLY and CDR2 FYNNEI. Losses at the gene ends were 7 bases for V and 3 bases for J; bases not matched to a gene: 12. CDR3 sequence reads: CASIHPSGGNYEQYF. The CDR3 DNA follows: TGTGCCAGCATTCACCCATCGGGGGGAAACTACGAGCAGTACTTC.

Only one count was recorded for this clone. The gene calls are TRBV5-6 and TRBJ2-3, with TRBD2 identical over 7 bases. CDR1 SGHDT and CDR2 YYEEEE come from the germline V gene. The CDR3 sequence is 16 residues long. The junction had 7 bases not matched to a gene; V was cut back by 2 bases and J by 1 base. The CDR3 region has the DNA TGTGCCAGCAGCTTAAGACGCCTAGCGGGCACAGATACGCAGTATTTT. This translates into CASSLRRLAGTDTQYF.

The chain combines TRBV30 with TRBJ2-1; 11 positions match TRBD1. From germline, CDR1 is GTSNPN and CDR2 SVGIG (reference sequence). Trimming at V came to 2 bases and at J to 13 bases, leaving 10 bases not matched to a gene. The CDR3 sequence is 14 residues long. CDR3 bases: TGTGCCTGGAGTTGGACAGGGGGCGCGGTGGGTCAGTTCTTC. Translated: CAWSWTGGAVGQFF.

V is TRBV6-2 or TRBV6-3 and J is TRBJ2-3, with D uncertain. Germline CDR1 MNHEY, CDR2 SVGEGT. V shed 5 bases and J shed 5 bases, with 8 bases lying between them. The CDR3 length is 12 residues. Written as DNA, the CDR3 is TGTGCCAGCAGTCACCACTTAGATACGCAGTATTTT. Encoded protein: CASSHHLDTQYF.

V and J are TRBV2 and TRBJ2-3, with a weak D call TRBD1 (5 bases). V shed 4 bases and J shed 0 bases, with 23 bases lying between them. Germline lookup yields CDR1 SNHLY and CDR2 FYNNEI. The CDR3 is made up of 19 amino acids. CDR3 sequence reads: CASSGGWRSGPDSTDTQYF. The CDR3 DNA reads as TGTGCCAGCAGTGGGGGTTGGCGATCAGGGCCGGATAGCACAGATACGCAGTATTTT.

The V and J genes are TRBV7-2 and TRBJ1-2; 10 bases are shared with TRBD1. This CDR3 is built from 15 residues. V was pared by 3 bases and J by 4 bases, with 5 bases of the junction left unmatched. Germline CDR1 SGHTA, CDR2 FQGNSA. CDR3 sequence reads: CASSFWTGGAYGYTF. CDR3 nucleotides: TGTGCCAGCAGCTTCTGGACAGGGGGAGCCTATGGCTACACCTTC.

This clone was seen more than once but under ten times. V is TRBV7-2 and J is TRBJ1-5; no clear D. Deletions cut 5 bases from V and 6 bases from J, with 11 bases between. Germline CDR1 reads SGHTA; CDR2 reads FQGNSA. This CDR3 is 13 amino acids long. CDR3 in amino acids: CASSQDWAQPQHF. The CDR3 DNA sequence: TGTGCCAGCAGCCAGGACTGGGCTCAGCCCCAGCATTTT.

The CDR3: CASSQGEKSPYNSPLHF. Here the CDR3 DNA reads TGCGCCAGCAGCCAGGGAGAGAAATCCCCCTATAATTCACCCCTCCACTTT. V gene TRBV4-1 combines with J gene TRBJ1-6, with no clear D. The germline gives CDR1 MGHRA, CDR2 YSYEKL. Trimming took off 3 bases at V and 2 bases at J, with 14 bases between the two ends. The CDR3 sequence is 17 residues long.

The chain has TRBV11-2 and TRBJ1-2; the D gene is possibly TRBD1 (5 bases). V was clipped by 0 bases and J by 8 bases, with 13 bases between them. Looked up from germline, CDR1 is SGHAT and CDR2 is FQNNGV. CDR3 size: 14 residues. DNA for the CDR3: TGTGCCAGCAGCTTAGATTTAGCGGGGGTCGGCTACACCTTC. Its translation: CASSLDLAGVGYTF.

The chain carries TRBV2 and TRBJ1-6; the D is unclear. The V end was cut by 6 bases, the J end by 8 bases, with 11 bases between. From germline, CDR1 is SNHLY and CDR2 FYNNEI. This CDR3 spans 13 amino acids. CDR3 DNA: TGTGCCAGCAGGTTTAGCGGGGATTCACCCCTCCACTTT. Translated, it gives CASRFSGDSPLHF.

This chain joins TRBV5-5 and TRBJ1-1, with D possibly matching TRBD1 (5 bases). Germline-derived CDR1 and CDR2 are SGHKS and YYEKEE (reference sequence). Trimming left V 0 bases short and J 7 bases short, with 16 bases between. CDR3 length equals 15 residues. The CDR3 loop reads CASSLGGGAPYEAFF. CDR3 DNA sequence: TGTGCCAGCAGCTTGGGGGGGGGAGCCCCCTATGAAGCTTTCTTT. Using reference TRBV5-5 and TRBJ1-1 for the parts outside the CDR3, the full variable domain is DAGVTQSPTHLIKTRGQQVTLRCSPISGHKSVSWYQQVLGQGPQFIFQYYEKEERGRGNFPDRFSARQFPNYSSELNVNALLLGDSALYLCASSLGGGAPYEAFFGQGTRLTVV.

The chain joins TRBV27 to TRBJ2-5; 10 positions agree with TRBD2. The V segment lost 5 bases and the J segment 7 bases; nucleotides outside the gene matches: 13. Looked up from germline, CDR1 is MNHEY and CDR2 is SMNVEV (reference sequence). The CDR3 sequence is 16 residues long. The CDR3 coding sequence is TGTGCCAGCAGTGCAAGGACTAGCGGAGGCACGGGGACCCAGTACTTC. Translated: CASSARTSGGTGTQYF.

The chain employs TRBV5-5 and TRBJ2-7, with 8 bases identical to TRBD1. The V gene end was trimmed by 4 bases and the J gene end by 0 bases; junction bases not matched to a gene: 9. This CDR3 contains 16 residues. Germline V gives CDR1 SGHKS, CDR2 YYEKEE (reference sequence). CDR3 residues: CASSPRTGSSSYEQYF. The CDR3 region has the DNA TGTGCCAGCAGCCCACGGACAGGGTCGAGCTCCTACGAGCAGTACTTC.

The rearrangement uses TRBV5-4 and TRBJ2-2; 9 bases align to TRBD1. This CDR3 comprises 15 residues. Germline V gives CDR1 SGHNT, CDR2 YYREEE (reference sequence). The junction had 4 bases not matched to a gene; V was cut back by 4 bases and J by 3 bases. The CDR3 DNA follows: TGTGCCAGCAGCCCGGGACAGGGTCACACCGGGGAGCTGTTTTTT. Residues: CASSPGQGHTGELFF.

Concerning this clone itself: The junction shows a germline mismatch at one end, possibly a read error. This rearrangement joins TRBV6-2 or TRBV6-3 to TRBJ2-7; 10 positions match TRBD2. Per germline, CDR1 MNHEY and CDR2 SVGEGT. CDR3 length: 13 amino acids. CDR3 amino acids: CASSYSTSGTPLF. CDR3 coding DNA: TGTGCCAGCAGTTACAGCACTAGCGGGACACCTTTGTTC.

The count of this clone is one. V and J are TRBV9 and TRBJ2-1; possibly TRBD1 for D (5 bases). The germline CDR1 and CDR2 sequences are SGDLS and YYNGEE. This CDR3 contains 13 residues. Between the trimmed V and J ends, which lost 3 bases and 5 bases, there was a span of 9 bases. The CDR3 coding sequence is TGTGCCAGCAGCGCGACAGCTAACAATGAGCAGTTCTTC. Translating it yields CASSATANNEQFF.

The rearrangement joins TRBV7-6 to TRBJ2-2; D perhaps matches TRBD2 (5 bases). There are 16 residues in the CDR3. Trimming took off 1 base at V and 1 base at J, with 10 bases between the two ends. The germline gives CDR1 SGHVS, CDR2 FNYEAQ. CDR3 sequence reads: CASSLVRGGNTGELFF. CDR3 DNA sequence: TGTGCCAGCAGCTTAGTTCGGGGTGGGAACACCGGGGAGCTGTTTTTT.

The chain has TRBV28 and TRBJ2-4, with 10 bases identical to TRBD1. The CDR3 has 18 amino acids. CDR1 is MDHEN and CDR2 is SYDVKM in the germline V gene. V dropped 4 bases and J dropped 1; count of bases not matched to a gene: 10. The CDR3 protein is CASSYPTRDRGAKNIQYF. The CDR3 bases are TGTGCCAGCAGTTACCCTACCCGGGACAGGGGCGCCAAAAACATTCAGTACTTC.

The V and J genes are TRBV5-4 and TRBJ2-1, with D possibly matching TRBD2 (5 bases). CDR3 length: 15 amino acids. The V end was cut by 0 bases, the J end by 6 bases, with 13 bases between. The germline gives CDR1 SGHNT, CDR2 YYREEE (reference sequence). CDR3 DNA sequence: TGTGCCAGCAGCTTGGTGAAGCGTACTAGCAATGAGCAGTTCTTC. This codes for CASSLVKRTSNEQFF.

The DNA for the CDR3 is TGCAGCGTACGGGATGGTGGAAACACCATATATTTT. The encoded protein is CSVRDGGNTIYF. The chain recombines TRBV29-1 with TRBJ1-3; no reliable D call. This CDR3 is built from 12 residues. V lost 6 bases, J lost 3 bases, and 9 bases lay in between. CDR1 is SQVTM, CDR2 ANQGSEA, per germline. The full variable domain, completed using reference TRBV29-1 and TRBJ1-3, is SAVISQKPSRDICQRGTSLTIQCQVDSQVTMMFWYRQQPGQSLTLIATANQGSEATYESGFVIDKFPISRPNLTFSTLTVSNMSPEDSSIYLCSVRDGGNTIYFGEGSWLTVV.

V and J are TRBV14 and TRBJ1-6, with D perhaps TRBD1 (5 bases). The CDR3 extends over 15 amino acids. CDR1 and CDR2 from the germline V gene are SGHDN and FVKESK. The V end lost 0 bases, the J end lost 7 bases, and 10 bases lay between the germline ends. DNA for the CDR3: TGTGCCAGCAGCCAAGAGCAGGGTGGGAATTCACCCCTCCACTTT. Translation: CASSQEQGGNSPLHF.

The rearrangement joins TRBV7-2 to TRBJ2-1, with D unclear. The CDR3 extends over 13 amino acids. Trimming took off 5 bases at V and 8 bases at J, with 13 bases between the two ends. Germline CDR1 and CDR2: SGHTA and FQGNSA. CDR3 sequence reads: CASSAAISHEQFF. In nucleotides, the CDR3 is TGTGCCAGCAGCGCCGCCATTAGCCATGAGCAGTTCTTC.

The chain uses TRBV5-5 and TRBJ1-5; the D gene is possibly TRBD1 (6 bases). Germline CDR1 is SGHKS and CDR2 is YYEKEE (reference sequence). Deletions cut 0 bases from V and 6 bases from J, with 10 bases between. This CDR3 region has 14 residues. The CDR3 nucleotides read TGTGCCAGCAGCTTGGATCAGGGGCGTCAGCCCCAGCATTTT. Translation: CASSLDQGRQPQHF.